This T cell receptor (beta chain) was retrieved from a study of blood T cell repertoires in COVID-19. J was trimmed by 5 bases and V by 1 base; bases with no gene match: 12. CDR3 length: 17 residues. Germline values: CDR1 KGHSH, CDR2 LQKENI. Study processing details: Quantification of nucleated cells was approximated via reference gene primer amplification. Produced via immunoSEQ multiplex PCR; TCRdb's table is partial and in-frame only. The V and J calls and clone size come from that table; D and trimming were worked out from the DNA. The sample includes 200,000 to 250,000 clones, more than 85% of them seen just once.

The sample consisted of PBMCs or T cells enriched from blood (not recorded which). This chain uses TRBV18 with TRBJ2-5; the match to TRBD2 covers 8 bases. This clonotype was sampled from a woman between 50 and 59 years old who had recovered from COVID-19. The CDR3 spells CASSPQAGVMISETQYF. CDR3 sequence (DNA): TGTGCCAGCTCACCACAAGCGGGAGTTATGATATCGGAGACCCAGTACTTC.